This TCR beta chain originates from a study of shared clonotypes between healthy human individuals. Unmatched junction bases numbered 7, after V lost 8 bases and J lost 11 bases. The CDR3 has 11 amino acids. Germline loops: CDR1 SGHTA, CDR2 FQGTGA. TCRdb's copy holds only in-frame clones and misses some; the assay was immunoSEQ multiplex PCR. The data show millions of clones, more than 85% seen once. Positive CCR7 selection of CD45RO-negative cells yielded the naive CD8 cells, and terminally differentiated effector memory CD45RA+ cells were excluded. The material sequenced was naive CD8+ T cells from PBMCs. The source is a man between 18 and 29 years old in good health. Some clones in this sample may be carry-over from other donors' samples. The chain is built from TRBV7-3 and TRBJ1-1, with TRBD1 matching over 8 bases. In DNA, the CDR3 is TGTGCCAGCTTCCGGACAGGGAGGGCTTTCTTT. It encodes CASFRTGRAFF.